These T cell receptor beta chains were read from a single sample in a study of blood T cell repertoires in COVID-19. Using immunoSEQ multiplex PCR, the repertoire was profiled, and TCRdb retains in-frame clones only, with some absent. The sample has 650,000 to 800,000 clones; around 90% are singletons. Material for sequencing was peripheral blood. All receptors come from a young woman with acute or convalescent COVID-19. Both conserved end residues are part of each CDR3. Each record gives: J gene, V gene, D gene, clone size, CDR3 protein, CDR3 DNA. A D gene is named only where the DNA matches it firmly. The size field is filled for only some rows; it gives once, few, many or a size class.

>TRBJ1-6|TRBV6-2/TRBV6-3|-|-
CASSSRTYNSPLHF
TGTGCCAGCAGTTCCAGAACGTATAATTCACCCCTCCACTTT
>TRBJ1-6|TRBV11-2|-|-
CASRKPGSQASPLHF
TGTGCCAGCAGAAAACCGGGATCTCAAGCCTCACCCCTCCACTTT
>TRBJ2-1|TRBV27|TRBD1|-
CASSSPLRGRNEQFF
TGTGCCAGCAGTTCCCCCCTTAGGGGGCGTAATGAGCAGTTCTTC
>TRBJ2-3|TRBV6-5|TRBD2|-
CASRPGLGFADTQYF
TGTGCCAGCAGGCCGGGACTAGGTTTTGCAGATACGCAGTATTTT
>TRBJ1-2|TRBV4-1|TRBD1|-
CASRLFRGTANDGYTF
TGCGCCAGCAGGCTTTTCCGCGGGACAGCTAACGATGGCTACACCTTC
>TRBJ1-1|TRBV6-5|TRBD1|few
CASTRTGEGEAFF
TGTGCCAGCACCAGGACAGGGGAGGGTGAAGCTTTCTTT
>TRBJ2-7|TRBV7-2|TRBD2|-
CASSPRTSGPLAYEQYF
TGTGCCAGCAGCCCAAGGACTAGCGGTCCCTTAGCGTACGAGCAGTACTTC
>TRBJ1-2|TRBV2|TRBD1|-
CASRGTGGAGHYGYTF
TGTGCCAGCAGGGGGACAGGGGGCGCGGGACACTATGGCTACACCTTC
>TRBJ2-3|TRBV5-5|TRBD2|-
CASSLPLTSGHSDTQYF
TGTGCCAGCAGCTTGCCCTTAACTAGCGGCCATTCAGATACGCAGTATTTT
>TRBJ1-5|TRBV6-1|TRBD1|-
CASSEGDRYNQPQHF
TGTGCCAGCAGTGAAGGGGACAGATACAATCAGCCCCAGCATTTT
>TRBJ1-1|TRBV3-1/TRBV3-2|-|-
CASSQDGWRYTEAFF
TGTGCCAGCAGCCAAGATGGATGGAGGTACACTGAAGCTTTCTTT
>TRBJ1-2|TRBV9|TRBD1|-
CASSAPTGVGYGYTF
TGTGCCAGCAGCGCCCCGACAGGGGTTGGGTATGGCTACACCTTC